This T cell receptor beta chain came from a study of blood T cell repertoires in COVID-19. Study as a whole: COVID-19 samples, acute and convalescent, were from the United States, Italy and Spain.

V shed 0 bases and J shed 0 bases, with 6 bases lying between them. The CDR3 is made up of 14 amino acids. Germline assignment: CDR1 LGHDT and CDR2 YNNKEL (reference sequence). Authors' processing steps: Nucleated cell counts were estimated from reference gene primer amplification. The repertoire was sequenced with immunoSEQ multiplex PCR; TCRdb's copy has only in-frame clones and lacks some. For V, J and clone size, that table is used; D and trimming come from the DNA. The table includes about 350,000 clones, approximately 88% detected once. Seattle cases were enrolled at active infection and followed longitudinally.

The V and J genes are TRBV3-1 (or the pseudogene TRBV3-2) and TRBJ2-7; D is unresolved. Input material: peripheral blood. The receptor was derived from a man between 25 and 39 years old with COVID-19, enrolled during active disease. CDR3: CASSQDTYSYEQYF. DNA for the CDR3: TGTGCCAGCAGCCAAGACACTTACTCCTACGAGCAGTACTTC.